This T cell receptor (beta chain) appears in the sequencing data of a study of T cells in Graves' hyperthyroidism and ophthalmopathy. Researchers amplified the TCR beta CDR3 regions from RNA transcripts. In the first-round RT-PCR of the TCR CDR3, the HTBI primer set was used. TCRdb independently ran MiXCR on the multiplex PCR reads; one entry per CDR3 protein. The profile shows fewer than 250,000 distinct CDR3 sequences, roughly 15% of them singletons. This CDR3 region has 12 residues. Germline lookup yields CDR1 MDHEN and CDR2 SYDVKM. With 3 bases removed from V and 6 bases from J, the gap between germline ends came to 8 bases. This clonotype turned up a few times.

The sequence was obtained from a woman aged 18-30 years with Graves' ophthalmopathy. This chain connects TRBV28 to TRBJ1-2; D is uncertain. Sequenced material: blood. The CDR3 loop is CASSFTEDGYTF. CDR3 in DNA: TGTGCCAGCAGTTTTACAGAGGATGGCTACACCTTC.